The next 19 T cell receptor beta chains were all read from a single sample in a study of T cell repertoires in cytomegalovirus infection (dated 2019 in TCRdb). Data came from an Illumina HiSeq 1500. TCRdb itself trimmed the public reads at Q25 with fastp, ran MiXCR and retained productive beta chains. Rows matching on CDR3 protein sequence are summarized as one entry with the most common DNA and genes. Within this sample are 60,000 to 85,000 distinct CDR3 sequences, with under 25% of them counted one time only. Around 79% of the sample goes to the ten largest clones. For these TCRs, the target antigens are not known. The sequenced material came from PBMCs, sequenced either directly or after in vitro stimulation (not recorded which). Receptors originate from a human donor in good health (CMV status not recorded). Some clones in this sample may be carry-over from other donors' samples.

This clonotype was seen repeatedly, ten times or more. The V call is TRBV7-2, the J call TRBJ2-1; TRBD2 matches at 8 bases. V shed 1 base, J shed 4 bases, and the junction held 6 bases outside the gene matches. Germline assignment: CDR1 SGHTA and CDR2 FQGNSA. CDR3 length: 16 amino acids. CDR3 DNA: TGTGCCAGCAGCTTAGGGGTTAGCGGGACATACAATGAGCAGTTCTTC. Encoded protein: CASSLGVSGTYNEQFF.

A note on this clonotype: A much larger clone lies one base from this, so it may be a read error. This chain connects TRBV7-4 to TRBJ2-1; TRBD2 agrees at 13 bases. The J call may be wrong; the DNA end is better matched by TRBJ2-7. This CDR3 has 18 residues. CDR1 and CDR2 (germline): SGHVT, SQSDAQ. The CDR3 coding sequence is TGTGCCAGCAGCTTCAAAACTAGCGGGAGGGCCGGTCGGGGTGAGCAGTACTTC. As protein: CASSFKTSGRAGRGEQYF.

This clonotype was counted only a few times. The chain employs TRBV7-2 and TRBJ2-5, with 14 bases that match TRBD2. The CDR3 has 17 amino acids. The germline V gene encodes CDR1 SGHTA and CDR2 FQGNSA. V lost 1 base, J lost 5 bases, and 6 bases stayed unmatched. Here the CDR3 DNA reads TGTGCCAGCAGCTTAGGAAGACTAGCGGGAGGGGTTGAGACCCAGTACTTC. This gives the protein CASSLGRLAGGVETQYF.

The V call is TRBV12-3 or TRBV12-4, the J call TRBJ1-1; the D gene is possibly TRBD1 (6 bases). This CDR3 contains 13 residues. The V end was cut by 7 bases, the J end by 2 bases, with 11 bases between. The CDR3 protein is CASIPGANTEAFF. Written as DNA, the CDR3 is TGTGCCAGCATCCCAGGGGCTAACACTGAAGCTTTCTTT.

The chain joins TRBV5-4 to TRBJ2-6; possible D gene TRBD2, 5 bases. Trimming removed 4 bases at V and 0 bases at J, with 8 bases between. This CDR3 spans 15 amino acids. CDR1 SGHNT and CDR2 YYREEE come from the germline V gene (reference sequence). The CDR3 sequence is CASSRRGSGANVLTF. The CDR3 region has the DNA TGTGCCAGCAGCCGCCGGGGCTCTGGGGCCAACGTCCTGACTTTC.

This clonotype was seen a few times. The rearrangement links TRBV30 to TRBJ1-1; D ambiguous. The V gene lost 5 bases and the J gene lost 1 base, with 11 bases spanning the gap. The V gene's germline CDR1 is GTSNPN and CDR2 SVGIG (reference sequence). The CDR3 runs to 13 residues. CDR3 sequence reads: CAWSWYTNTEAFF. The DNA for the CDR3 is TGTGCCTGGTCTTGGTATACGAACACTGAAGCTTTCTTT.

V gene TRBV6-2 or TRBV6-3 combines with J gene TRBJ2-1, with 8 bases lining up with TRBD1. Germline values: CDR1 MNHEY, CDR2 SVGEGT. Losses at the gene ends were 6 bases for V and 7 bases for J; bases not matched to a gene: 11. CDR3 size: 15 residues. The chain's CDR3 is CASSRADRDRNEQFF. The CDR3 DNA follows: TGTGCCAGCAGCCGGGCGGACAGGGATCGGAATGAGCAGTTCTTC.

This sequence joins TRBV27 and TRBJ2-1; 7 bases are a match to TRBD1. The CDR3 length is 17 residues. Germline-derived CDR1 and CDR2 are MNHEY and SMNVEV (reference sequence). With 5 bases clipped from V and 4 bases from J, the junction kept 14 bases outside the gene matches. The CDR3 loop is CASSPPPRDSLYNEQFF. The CDR3 region has the DNA TGTGCCAGCAGTCCCCCCCCCCGGGACAGTCTTTACAATGAGCAGTTCTTC.

This sequence joins TRBV29-1 and TRBJ2-3; 7 bases agree with TRBD2. The length of the CDR3 is 16 residues. The trim removed 5 bases at V and 5 bases at J, leaving 16 bases unmatched. Germline lookup yields CDR1 SQVTM and CDR2 ANQGSEA. The CDR3 spells CSVPQIEGGPGDTQYF. CDR3 coding DNA: TGCAGCGTTCCCCAAATCGAGGGAGGGCCGGGAGATACGCAGTATTTT.

The chain is built from TRBV7-8 and TRBJ1-2, with 7 positions matching TRBD1. In germline, CDR1 is SGHVS, CDR2 FQNEAQ. Germline trimming cut 5 bases from V and 8 bases from J; bases unmatched to any gene: 8. This CDR3 region has 13 residues. The CDR3 DNA is TGTGCCAGCAGCCCAAGGACAGGCCTAGGCTACACCTTC. Protein product: CASSPRTGLGYTF. The entire variable domain, with the rest obtained from reference TRBV7-8 and TRBJ1-2, is as follows: GAGVSQSPRYKVAKRGQDVALRCDPISGHVSLFWYQQALGQGPEFLTYFQNEAQLDKSGLPSDRFFAERPEGSVSTLKIQRTQQEDSAVYLCASSPRTGLGYTFGSGTRLTVV.

The chain combines TRBV7-8 with TRBJ1-5; a weak D match, TRBD1 (5 bases). This CDR3 comprises 15 residues. Deletions cut 0 bases from V and 6 bases from J, with 12 bases between. From germline, CDR1 is SGHVS and CDR2 FQNEAQ. DNA for the CDR3: TGTGCCAGCAGCTTAGCTACAGGCGGTCGTCAGCCCCAGCATTTT. Its translation: CASSLATGGRQPQHF.

V and J are TRBV20-1 and TRBJ2-5; D may be TRBD2 (7 bases). Trimming pared 3 bases from V and 5 bases from J, leaving 10 bases between. The CDR3 spans 12 residues. Germline V lookup: CDR1 DFQATT, CDR2 SNEGSKA (reference sequence). CDR3 sequence (DNA): TGCAGTGCTAGTGGGGGGGCGGAGACCCAGTACTTC. This codes for CSASGGAETQYF.

This clonotype was counted only a few times. This chain uses TRBV27 with TRBJ2-1, with 10 bases aligning to TRBD2. The germline V gene encodes CDR1 MNHEY and CDR2 SMNVEV (reference sequence). This CDR3 spans 13 amino acids. J lost 7 bases, V lost 10 bases, and 7 bases had no gene match. The DNA of the CDR3 is TGTGCCACCGGACTAGCGGTTGGGAATGAGCAGTTCTTC. Protein product: CATGLAVGNEQFF.

This clonotype was picked up a small number of times. As DNA, the CDR3 is TGTGCCAGCAGCCTCTCGAGTACCTTAGAAAACATTCAGTACTTC. The encoded protein is CASSLSSTLENIQYF. The chain is built from TRBV11-2 and TRBJ2-4; D not resolved. With 5 bases removed from V and 5 bases from J, the gap between germline ends came to 16 bases. The CDR3 totals 15 residues. Germline V gene sequence: CDR1 SGHAT, CDR2 FQNNGV.

V and J are TRBV6-1 and TRBJ1-5; TRBD1 might be the D (5 bases). V was clipped by 10 bases and J by 4 bases, with 20 bases between them. Germline-derived CDR1 and CDR2 are MNHNS and SASEGT. The CDR3 is 15 residues long. In DNA, the CDR3 is TGTGCCACTAGTAGGATCGGGGCATGGAATCAGCCCCAGCATTTT. Protein: CATSRIGAWNQPQHF.

This clonotype was recorded only once. This chain connects TRBV19 to TRBJ2-5; possible D gene TRBD1, 6 bases. In germline, CDR1 is LNHDA, CDR2 SQIVND (reference sequence). V lost 5 bases to trimming and J lost 5 bases, with 9 bases between them. This CDR3 is 12 amino acids long. CDR3 residues: CASSARGETQYF. The CDR3 DNA reads as TGTGCCAGTAGTGCCAGGGGTGAGACCCAGTACTTC.

This clonotype was counted many times. This chain connects TRBV7-6 to TRBJ2-3; a possible D gene is TRBD2 (6 bases). CDR1 SGHVS and CDR2 FNYEAQ come from the germline V gene. Trimming shortened V by 4 bases and J by 2 bases, and 19 bases separated the two germline ends. This CDR3 region has 17 residues. CDR3 nucleotide sequence: TGTGCCAGCAGCTCCCCGCGGGGCAGGGAGTCCACAGATACGCAGTATTTT. Translated, it gives CASSSPRGRESTDTQYF. Full variable domain (missing parts from reference TRBV7-6 and TRBJ2-3): GAGVSQSPRYKVTKRGQDVALRCDPISGHVSLYWYRQALGQGPEFLTYFNYEAQQDKSGLPNDRFSAERPEGSISTLTIQRTEQRDSAMYRCASSSPRGRESTDTQYFGPGTRLTVL.

The chain recombines TRBV29-1 with TRBJ2-1; D perhaps matches TRBD2 (6 bases). V was clipped by 4 bases and J by 7 bases, with 11 bases between them. Germline-derived CDR1 and CDR2 are SQVTM and ANQGSEA. The CDR3 loop spans 12 amino acids. This CDR3 is CSVGRDLNEQFF. CDR3 bases: TGCAGCGTTGGGCGGGACCTGAATGAGCAGTTCTTC.

This clonotype was observed a few times. The J gene is TRBJ2-3, the V gene TRBV7-6; 8 bases line up with TRBD1. CDR3 length: 17 residues. Germline trimming cut 1 base from V and 4 bases from J; bases unmatched to any gene: 10. In germline, CDR1 is SGHVS, CDR2 FNYEAQ. The CDR3 spells CASSLVRAGGFSDTQYF. CDR3 nucleotides: TGTGCCAGCAGCTTAGTTCGCGCAGGGGGCTTTTCAGATACGCAGTATTTT. The variable domain in full, completed from reference TRBV7-6 and TRBJ2-3, reads GAGVSQSPRYKVTKRGQDVALRCDPISGHVSLYWYRQALGQGPEFLTYFNYEAQQDKSGLPNDRFSAERPEGSISTLTIQRTEQRDSAMYRCASSLVRAGGFSDTQYFGPGTRLTVL.